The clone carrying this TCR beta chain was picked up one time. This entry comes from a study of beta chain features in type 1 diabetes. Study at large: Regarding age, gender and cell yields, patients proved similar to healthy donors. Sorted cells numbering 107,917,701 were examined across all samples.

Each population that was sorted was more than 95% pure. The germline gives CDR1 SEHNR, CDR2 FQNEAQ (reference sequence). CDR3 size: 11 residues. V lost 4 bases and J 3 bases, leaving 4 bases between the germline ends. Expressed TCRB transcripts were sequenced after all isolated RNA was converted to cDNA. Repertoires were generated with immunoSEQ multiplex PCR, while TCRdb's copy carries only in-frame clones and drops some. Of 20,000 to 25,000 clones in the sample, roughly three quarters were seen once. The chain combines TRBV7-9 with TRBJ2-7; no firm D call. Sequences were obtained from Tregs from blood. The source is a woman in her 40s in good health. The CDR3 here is CASSSFYEQYF. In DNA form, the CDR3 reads TGTGCCAGCAGCTCCTTCTACGAGCAGTACTTC.